The text below deals with one TCR beta chain. In the original workflow: For nucleated cells, counts were estimated from reference gene primer amplification. This table comes from immunoSEQ multiplex PCR, and its TCRdb copy is limited to in-frame clones, with some not included. V and J calls and clone size follow that table, whereas D and trimming were derived from the DNA. The sample shows 250,000 to 300,000 clones, 80% to 90% of them seen only once. Patients in Seattle were enrolled during active infection, then followed longitudinally. The data are from a study of blood T cell repertoires in COVID-19. Study overall: Material from acute and convalescent COVID-19 was sourced from the United States, Italy and Spain.

The length of the CDR3 is 16 residues. Looked up from germline, CDR1 is SGHNT and CDR2 is YENEEA. The V gene end was trimmed by 5 bases and the J gene end by 4 bases; junction bases not matched to a gene: 9. Sequencing was done on a sample of peripheral blood. The receptor was isolated from a woman aged 70-85 years with COVID-19, enrolled during active disease. The chain carries TRBV11-3 and TRBJ1-4; 8 positions agree with TRBD1. The CDR3 spells CASSQSTGAFNEKLFF. The DNA of the CDR3 is TGTGCCAGCAGCCAATCGACAGGGGCGTTTAATGAAAAACTGTTTTTT.